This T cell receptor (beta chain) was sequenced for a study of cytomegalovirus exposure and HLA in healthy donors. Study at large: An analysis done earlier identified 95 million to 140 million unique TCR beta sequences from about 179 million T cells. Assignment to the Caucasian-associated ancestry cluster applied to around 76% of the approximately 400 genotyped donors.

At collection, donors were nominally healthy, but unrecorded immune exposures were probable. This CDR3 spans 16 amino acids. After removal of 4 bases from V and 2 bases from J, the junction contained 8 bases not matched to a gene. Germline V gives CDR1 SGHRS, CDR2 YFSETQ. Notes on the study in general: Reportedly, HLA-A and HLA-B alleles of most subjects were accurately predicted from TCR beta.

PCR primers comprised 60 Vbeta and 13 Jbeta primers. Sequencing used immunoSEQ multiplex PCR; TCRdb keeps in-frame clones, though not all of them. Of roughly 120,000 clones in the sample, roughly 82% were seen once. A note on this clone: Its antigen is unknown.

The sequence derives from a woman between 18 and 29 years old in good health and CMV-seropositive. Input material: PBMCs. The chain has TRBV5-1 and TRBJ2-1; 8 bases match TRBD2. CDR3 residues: CASSLTGRGAYNEQFF. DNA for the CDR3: TGCGCCAGCAGCCTAACGGGGCGGGGGGCCTACAATGAGCAGTTCTTC.